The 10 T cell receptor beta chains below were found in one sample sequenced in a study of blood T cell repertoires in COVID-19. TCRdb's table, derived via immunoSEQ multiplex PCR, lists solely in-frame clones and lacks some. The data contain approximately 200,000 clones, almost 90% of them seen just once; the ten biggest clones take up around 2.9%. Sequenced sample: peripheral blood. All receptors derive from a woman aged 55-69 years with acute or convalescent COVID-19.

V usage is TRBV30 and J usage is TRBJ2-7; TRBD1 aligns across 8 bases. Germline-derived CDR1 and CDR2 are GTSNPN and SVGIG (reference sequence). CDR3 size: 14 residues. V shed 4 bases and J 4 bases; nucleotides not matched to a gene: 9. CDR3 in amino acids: CAWNSQGAFYEQYF. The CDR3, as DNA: TGTGCCTGGAATAGCCAGGGGGCATTTTACGAGCAGTACTTC.

The chain's CDR3 is CASKETGLSEKLFF. Here the CDR3 DNA reads TGTGCCAGCAAAGAGACAGGGTTGAGTGAAAAACTGTTTTTT. The V and J genes are TRBV6-5 and TRBJ1-4, with 7 bases matching TRBD1. This CDR3 is 14 amino acids long. Trimming at V came to 7 bases and at J to 7 bases, leaving 9 bases not matched to a gene. Germline V gives CDR1 MNHEY, CDR2 SVGAGI.

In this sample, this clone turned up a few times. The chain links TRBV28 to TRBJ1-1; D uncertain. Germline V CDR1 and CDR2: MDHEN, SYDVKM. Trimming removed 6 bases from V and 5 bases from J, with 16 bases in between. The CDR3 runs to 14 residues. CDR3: CASRTSLGSTEAFF. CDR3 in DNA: TGTGCCAGCAGAACCTCCTTGGGCTCAACTGAAGCTTTCTTT.

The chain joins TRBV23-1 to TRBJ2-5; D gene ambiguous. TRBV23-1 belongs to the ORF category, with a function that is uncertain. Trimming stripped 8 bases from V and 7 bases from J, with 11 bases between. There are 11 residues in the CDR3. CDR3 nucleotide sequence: TGCGCCAGCCATCCCCCCAGGACCCAGTACTTC. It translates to CASHPPRTQYF.

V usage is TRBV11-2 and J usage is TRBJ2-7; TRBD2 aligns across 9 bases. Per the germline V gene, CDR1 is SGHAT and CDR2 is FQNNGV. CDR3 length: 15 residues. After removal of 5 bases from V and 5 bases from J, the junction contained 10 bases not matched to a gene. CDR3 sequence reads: CASSPGGGGAHEQYF. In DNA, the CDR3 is TGTGCCAGCAGCCCTGGGGGCGGGGGGGCCCACGAGCAGTACTTC.

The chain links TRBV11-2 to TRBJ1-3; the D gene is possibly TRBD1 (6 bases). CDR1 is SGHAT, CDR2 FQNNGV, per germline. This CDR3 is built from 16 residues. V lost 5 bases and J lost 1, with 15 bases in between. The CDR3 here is CASSPQMRGSGNTIYF. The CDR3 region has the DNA TGTGCCAGCAGCCCGCAGATGAGGGGGTCTGGAAACACCATATATTTT. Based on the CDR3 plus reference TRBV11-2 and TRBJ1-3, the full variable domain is EAGVAQSPRYKIIEKRQSVAFWCNPISGHATLYWYQQILGQGPKLLIQFQNNGVVDDSQLPKDRFSAERLKGVDSTLKIQPAKLEDSAVYLCASSPQMRGSGNTIYFGEGSWLTVV.

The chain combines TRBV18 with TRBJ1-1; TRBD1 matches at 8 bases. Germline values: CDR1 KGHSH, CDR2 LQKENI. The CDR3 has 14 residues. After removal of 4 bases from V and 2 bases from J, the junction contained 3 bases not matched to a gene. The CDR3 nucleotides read TGTGCCAGCTCACGAGACAGGGGAAACACTGAAGCTTTCTTT. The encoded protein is CASSRDRGNTEAFF.

CDR3 in DNA: TGCGCCAGCGGGTGGGCTAGCGGGCAATACAATGAGCAGTTCTTC. Amino acids: CASGWASGQYNEQFF. The rearrangement joins TRBV10-1 to TRBJ2-1; 8 bases are a match to TRBD2. Germline V CDR1 and CDR2: WNHNN, SYGVQD (reference sequence). V shed 8 bases, J shed 4 bases, and the junction held 10 bases outside the gene matches. This CDR3 comprises 15 residues.

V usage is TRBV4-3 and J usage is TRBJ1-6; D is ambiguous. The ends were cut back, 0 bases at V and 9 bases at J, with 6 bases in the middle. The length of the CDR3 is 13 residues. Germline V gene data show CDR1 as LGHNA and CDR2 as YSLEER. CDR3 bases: TGCGCCAGCAGCCAAGATCTCGGTTCACCCCTCCACTTT. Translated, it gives CASSQDLGSPLHF.

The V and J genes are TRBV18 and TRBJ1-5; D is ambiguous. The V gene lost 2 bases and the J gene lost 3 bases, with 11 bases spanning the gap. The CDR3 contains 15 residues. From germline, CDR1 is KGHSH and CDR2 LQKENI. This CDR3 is CASSPADGNNQPQHF. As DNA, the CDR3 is TGTGCCAGCTCACCAGCCGACGGGAACAATCAGCCCCAGCATTTT.